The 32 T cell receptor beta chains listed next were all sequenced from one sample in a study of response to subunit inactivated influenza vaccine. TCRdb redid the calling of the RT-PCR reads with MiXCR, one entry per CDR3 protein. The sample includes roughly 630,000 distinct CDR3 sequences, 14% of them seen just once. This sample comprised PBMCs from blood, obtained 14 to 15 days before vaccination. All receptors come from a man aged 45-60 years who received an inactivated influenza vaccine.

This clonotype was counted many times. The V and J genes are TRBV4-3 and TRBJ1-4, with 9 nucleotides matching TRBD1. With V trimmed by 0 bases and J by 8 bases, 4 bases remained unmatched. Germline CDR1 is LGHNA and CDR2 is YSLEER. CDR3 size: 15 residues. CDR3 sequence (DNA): TGCGCCAGCAGCCAAGAGGACAGGGGAGGCGAAAAACTGTTTTTT. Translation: CASSQEDRGGEKLFF.

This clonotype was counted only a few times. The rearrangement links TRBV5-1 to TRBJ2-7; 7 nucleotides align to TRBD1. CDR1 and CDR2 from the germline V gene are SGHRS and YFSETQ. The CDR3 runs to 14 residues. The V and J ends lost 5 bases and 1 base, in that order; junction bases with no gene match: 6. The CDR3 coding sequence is TGCGCCAGCAGAGGGAAACAGGGGTCCTACGAGCAGTACTTC. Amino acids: CASRGKQGSYEQYF.

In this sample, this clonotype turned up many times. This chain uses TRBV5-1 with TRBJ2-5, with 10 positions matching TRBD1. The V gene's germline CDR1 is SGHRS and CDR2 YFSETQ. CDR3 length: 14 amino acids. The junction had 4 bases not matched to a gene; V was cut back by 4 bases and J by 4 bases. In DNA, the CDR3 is TGCGCCAGCAGCCCAAGGACAGGGGGAGAGACCCAGTACTTC. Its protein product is CASSPRTGGETQYF.

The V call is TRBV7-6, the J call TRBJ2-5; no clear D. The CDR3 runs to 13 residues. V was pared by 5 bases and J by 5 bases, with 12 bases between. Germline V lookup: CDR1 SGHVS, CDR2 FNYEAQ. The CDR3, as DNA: TGTGCCAGCAGCAAAACTCAACGGGAGACCCAGTACTTC. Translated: CASSKTQRETQYF.

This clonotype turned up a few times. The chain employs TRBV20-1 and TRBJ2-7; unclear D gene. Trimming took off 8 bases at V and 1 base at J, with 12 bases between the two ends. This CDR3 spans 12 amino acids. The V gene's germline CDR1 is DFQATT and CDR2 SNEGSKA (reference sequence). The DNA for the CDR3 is TGCAGTATAGGAATACTATCCTACGAGCAGTACTTC. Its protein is CSIGILSYEQYF.

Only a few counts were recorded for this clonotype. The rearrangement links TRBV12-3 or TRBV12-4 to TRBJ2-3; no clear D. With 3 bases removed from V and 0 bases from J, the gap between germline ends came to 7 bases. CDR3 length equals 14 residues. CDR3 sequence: CASSFSPSTDTQYF. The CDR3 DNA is TGTGCCAGCAGTTTCTCCCCTAGCACAGATACGCAGTATTTT.

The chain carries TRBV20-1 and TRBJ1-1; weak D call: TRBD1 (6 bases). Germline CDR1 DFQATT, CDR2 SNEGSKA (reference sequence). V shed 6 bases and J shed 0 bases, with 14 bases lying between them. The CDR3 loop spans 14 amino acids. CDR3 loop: CSAGKGHLNTEAFF. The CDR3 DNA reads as TGCAGTGCCGGAAAGGGACACCTGAACACTGAAGCTTTCTTT.

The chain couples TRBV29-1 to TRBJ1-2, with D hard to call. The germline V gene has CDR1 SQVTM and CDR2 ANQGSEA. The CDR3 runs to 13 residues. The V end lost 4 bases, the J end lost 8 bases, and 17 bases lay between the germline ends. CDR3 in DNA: TGCAGCGTTGGAGCCTGGAGGGAGGGAGGCTACACCTTC. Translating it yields CSVGAWREGGYTF.

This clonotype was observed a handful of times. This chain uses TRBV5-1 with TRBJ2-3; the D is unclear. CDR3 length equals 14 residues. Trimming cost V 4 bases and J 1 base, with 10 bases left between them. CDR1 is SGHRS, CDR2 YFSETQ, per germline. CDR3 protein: CASSVSPGTDTQYF. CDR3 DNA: TGCGCCAGCAGCGTCTCCCCAGGCACAGATACGCAGTATTTT.

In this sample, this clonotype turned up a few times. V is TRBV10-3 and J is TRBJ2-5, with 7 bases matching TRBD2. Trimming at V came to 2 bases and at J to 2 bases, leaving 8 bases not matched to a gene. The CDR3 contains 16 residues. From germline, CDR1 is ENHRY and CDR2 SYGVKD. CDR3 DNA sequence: TGTGCCATCAGTGAGCCTCCGGGACTAAAACAAGAGACCCAGTACTTC. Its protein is CAISEPPGLKQETQYF.

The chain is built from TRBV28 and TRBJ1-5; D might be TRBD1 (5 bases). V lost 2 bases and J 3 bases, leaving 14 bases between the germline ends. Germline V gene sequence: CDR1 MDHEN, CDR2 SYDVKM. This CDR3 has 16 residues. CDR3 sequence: CASSLPLVGHNQPQHF. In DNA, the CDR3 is TGTGCCAGCAGTTTACCCCTTGTGGGGCACAATCAGCCCCAGCATTTT.

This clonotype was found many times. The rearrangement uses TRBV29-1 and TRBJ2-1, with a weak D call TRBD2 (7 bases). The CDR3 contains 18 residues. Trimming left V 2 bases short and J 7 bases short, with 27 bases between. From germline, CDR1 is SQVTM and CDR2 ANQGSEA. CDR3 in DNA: TGCAGCGTTGAAAACAGGGAGGGGTGGGGGTTACAGGGAAATGAGCAGTTCTTC. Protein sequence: CSVENREGWGLQGNEQFF.

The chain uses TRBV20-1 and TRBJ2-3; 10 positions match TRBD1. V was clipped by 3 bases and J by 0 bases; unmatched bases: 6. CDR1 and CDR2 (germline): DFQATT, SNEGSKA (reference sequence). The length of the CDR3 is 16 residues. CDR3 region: CSASVPGQGSTDTQYF. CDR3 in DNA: TGCAGTGCTAGTGTCCCGGGACAGGGGAGCACAGATACGCAGTATTTT.

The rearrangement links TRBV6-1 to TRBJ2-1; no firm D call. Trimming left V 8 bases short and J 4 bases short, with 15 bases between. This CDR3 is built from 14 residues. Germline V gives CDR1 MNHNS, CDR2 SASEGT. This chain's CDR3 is CASQERQTYNEQFF. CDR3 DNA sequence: TGTGCCAGCCAGGAGAGACAAACTTACAATGAGCAGTTCTTC.

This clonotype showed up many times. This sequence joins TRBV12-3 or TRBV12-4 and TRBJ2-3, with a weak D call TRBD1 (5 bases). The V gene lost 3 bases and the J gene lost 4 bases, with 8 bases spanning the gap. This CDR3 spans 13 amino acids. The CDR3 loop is CASSLVRADTQYF. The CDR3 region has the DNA TGTGCCAGCAGTTTGGTCAGGGCAGATACGCAGTATTTT.

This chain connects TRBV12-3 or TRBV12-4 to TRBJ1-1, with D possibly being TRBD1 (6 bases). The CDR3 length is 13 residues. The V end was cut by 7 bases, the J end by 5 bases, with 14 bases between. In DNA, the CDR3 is TGTGCCAGCACATACAGGGACGGGACTGAAGCTTTCTTT. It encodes CASTYRDGTEAFF.

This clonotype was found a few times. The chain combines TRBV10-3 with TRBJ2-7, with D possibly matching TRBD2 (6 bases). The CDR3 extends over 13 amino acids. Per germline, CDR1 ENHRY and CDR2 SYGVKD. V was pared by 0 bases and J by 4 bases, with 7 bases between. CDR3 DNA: TGTGCCATCAGTGAGTCGGACTATTACGAGCAGTACTTC. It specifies CAISESDYYEQYF.

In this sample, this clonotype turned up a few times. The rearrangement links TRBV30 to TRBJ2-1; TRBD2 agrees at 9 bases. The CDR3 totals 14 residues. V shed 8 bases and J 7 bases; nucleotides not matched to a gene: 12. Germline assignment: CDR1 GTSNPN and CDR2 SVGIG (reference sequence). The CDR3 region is CARSKGGGGNEQFF. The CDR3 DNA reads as TGTGCCCGATCCAAGGGCGGGGGGGGAAATGAGCAGTTCTTC.

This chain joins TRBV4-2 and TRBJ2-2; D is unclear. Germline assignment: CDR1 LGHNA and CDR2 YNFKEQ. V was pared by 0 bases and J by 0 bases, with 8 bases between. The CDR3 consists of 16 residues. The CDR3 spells CASSQEVRANTGELFF. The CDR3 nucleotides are TGTGCCAGCAGCCAAGAGGTTCGCGCGAACACCGGGGAGCTGTTTTTT.

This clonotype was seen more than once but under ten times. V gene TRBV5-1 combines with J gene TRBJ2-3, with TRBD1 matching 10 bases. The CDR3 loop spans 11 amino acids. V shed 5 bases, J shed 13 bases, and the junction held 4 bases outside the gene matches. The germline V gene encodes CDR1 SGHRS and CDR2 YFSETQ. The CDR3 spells CASRSGTGEYF. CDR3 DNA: TGCGCCAGCAGATCCGGGACAGGGGAGTATTTT.

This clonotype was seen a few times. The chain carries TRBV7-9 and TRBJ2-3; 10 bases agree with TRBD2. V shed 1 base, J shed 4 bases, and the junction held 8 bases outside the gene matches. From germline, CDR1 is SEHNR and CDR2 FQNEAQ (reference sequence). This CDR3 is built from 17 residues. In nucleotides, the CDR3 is TGTGCCAGCAGCTTAGTCCATCTAGCGGGAGATTCAGATACGCAGTATTTT. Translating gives CASSLVHLAGDSDTQYF. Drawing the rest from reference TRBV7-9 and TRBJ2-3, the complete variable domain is DTGVSQNPRHKITKRGQNVTFRCDPISEHNRLYWYRQTLGQGPEFLTYFQNEAQLEKSRLLSDRFSAERPKGSFSTLEIQRTEQGDSAMYLCASSLVHLAGDSDTQYFGPGTRLTVL.

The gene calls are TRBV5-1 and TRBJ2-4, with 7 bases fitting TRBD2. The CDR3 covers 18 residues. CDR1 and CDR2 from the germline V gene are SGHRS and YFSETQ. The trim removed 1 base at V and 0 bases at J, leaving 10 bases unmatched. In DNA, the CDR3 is TGCGCCAGCAGCTTGTGGGGGGACTATTCATCAGCCAAAAACATTCAGTACTTC. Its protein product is CASSLWGDYSSAKNIQYF.

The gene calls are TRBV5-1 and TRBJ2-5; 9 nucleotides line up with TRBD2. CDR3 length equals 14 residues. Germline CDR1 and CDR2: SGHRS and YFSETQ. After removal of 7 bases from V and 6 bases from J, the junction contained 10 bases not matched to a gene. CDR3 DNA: TGCGCCAGCTGTGAGGCGGGGGGGCTGAAGACCCAGTACTTC. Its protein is CASCEAGGLKTQYF.

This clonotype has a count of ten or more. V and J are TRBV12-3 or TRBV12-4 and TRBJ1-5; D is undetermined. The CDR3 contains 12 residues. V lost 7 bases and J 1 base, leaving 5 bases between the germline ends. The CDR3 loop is CASKLSNQPQHF. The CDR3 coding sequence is TGTGCCAGCAAACTGAGCAATCAGCCCCAGCATTTT.

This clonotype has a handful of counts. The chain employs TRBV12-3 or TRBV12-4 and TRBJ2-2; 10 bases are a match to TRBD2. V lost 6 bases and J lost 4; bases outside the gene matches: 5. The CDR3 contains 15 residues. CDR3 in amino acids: CASRVAGGGTGELFF. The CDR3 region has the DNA TGTGCCAGCAGGGTAGCGGGGGGCGGCACCGGGGAGCTGTTTTTT.

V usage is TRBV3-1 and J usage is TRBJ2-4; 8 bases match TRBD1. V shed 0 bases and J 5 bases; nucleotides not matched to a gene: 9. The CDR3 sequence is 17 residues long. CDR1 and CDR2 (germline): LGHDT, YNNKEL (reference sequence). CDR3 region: CASSQERTGKGENIQYF. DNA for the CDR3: TGTGCCAGCAGCCAAGAGAGGACAGGGAAAGGGGAAAACATTCAGTACTTC.

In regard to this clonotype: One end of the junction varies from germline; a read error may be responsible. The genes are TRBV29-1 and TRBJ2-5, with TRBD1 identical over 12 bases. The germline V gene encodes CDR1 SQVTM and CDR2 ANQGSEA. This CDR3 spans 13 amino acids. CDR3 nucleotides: TGCAGCGTAGGGGACAGGGGGCAAGGGACCCAGTACTTC. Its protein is CSVGDRGQGTQYF.

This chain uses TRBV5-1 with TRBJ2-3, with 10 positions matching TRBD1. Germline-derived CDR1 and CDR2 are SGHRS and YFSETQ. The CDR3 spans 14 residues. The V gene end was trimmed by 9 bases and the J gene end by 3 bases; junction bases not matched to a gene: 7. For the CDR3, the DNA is TGCGCCACCAAGACAGGGGGCGAGACAGATACGCAGTATTTT. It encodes CATKTGGETDTQYF.

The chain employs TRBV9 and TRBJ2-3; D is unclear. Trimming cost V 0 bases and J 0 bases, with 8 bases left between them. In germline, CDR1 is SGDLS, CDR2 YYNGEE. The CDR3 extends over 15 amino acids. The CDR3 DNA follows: TGTGCCAGCAGCGTAGCTGGGCTAAGCACAGATACGCAGTATTTT. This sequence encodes CASSVAGLSTDTQYF. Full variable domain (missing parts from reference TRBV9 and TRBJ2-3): DSGVTQTPKHLITATGQRVTLRCSPRSGDLSVYWYQQSLDQGLQFLIQYYNGEERAKGNILERFSAQQFPDLHSELNLSSLELGDSALYFCASSVAGLSTDTQYFGPGTRLTVL.

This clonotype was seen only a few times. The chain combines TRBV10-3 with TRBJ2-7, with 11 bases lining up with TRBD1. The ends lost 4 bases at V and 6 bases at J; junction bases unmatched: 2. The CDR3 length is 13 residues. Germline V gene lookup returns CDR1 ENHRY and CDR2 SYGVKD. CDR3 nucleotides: TGTGCCATCAGTGGGACAGGGGGCCGCGAGCAGTACTTC. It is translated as CAISGTGGREQYF.

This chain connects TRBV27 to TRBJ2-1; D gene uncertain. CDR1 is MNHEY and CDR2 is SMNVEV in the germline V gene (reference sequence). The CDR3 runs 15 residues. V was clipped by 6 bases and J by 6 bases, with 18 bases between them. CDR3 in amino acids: CASRYGINPFNEQFF. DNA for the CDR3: TGTGCCAGCAGGTACGGAATTAACCCCTTCAATGAGCAGTTCTTC.

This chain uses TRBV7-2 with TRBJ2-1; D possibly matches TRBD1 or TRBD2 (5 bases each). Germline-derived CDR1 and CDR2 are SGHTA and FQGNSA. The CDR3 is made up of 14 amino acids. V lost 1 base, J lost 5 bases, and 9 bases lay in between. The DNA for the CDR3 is TGTGCCAGCAGCTTAGGGTGGGGGAACAATGAGCAGTTCTTC. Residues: CASSLGWGNNEQFF.